The source of this T cell receptor beta chain is a study of immune evolution from preneoplasia to lung adenocarcinoma. A word on this clone: What it binds is not known.

There are 12 residues in the CDR3. Germline V gene sequence: CDR1 SGHAT, CDR2 FQNNGV. Trimming cost V 3 bases and J 4 bases, with 4 bases left between them. Histologic diagnosis was independently verified by two lung pathologists. Macro-dissection enriched premalignant or tumor cells before nucleic acid extraction. Measured with immunoSEQ multiplex PCR; TCRdb has only the in-frame clones, and not every one. Seen here are more than 6,500 clones, approximately 73% observed once, and the top ten hold approximately 9%. The study's findings and limits: Top clone frequencies peaked in normal lung, apparently declining through invasive adenocarcinoma. Clonality was highest in normal lung, lower in later-stage lesions apparently.

The sample was FFPE atypical adenomatous hyperplasia tissue from the lung. Subset specified: atypical adenomatous hyperplasia (AAH), lung preneoplasia. This receptor was taken from a donor at least 70 years old with lung adenocarcinoma. Some clones in this sample may be carry-over from other donors' samples. The chain carries TRBV11-2 and TRBJ2-1; D is unresolved. In DNA, the CDR3 is TGTGCCAGCAGCTTTGGGTACAATGAGCAGTTCTTC. It codes for CASSFGYNEQFF.